This passage covers 19 T cell receptor beta chains from one sample sequenced in a study of response to subunit inactivated influenza vaccine. TCRdb reprocessed the RT-PCR reads via MiXCR and lists one record per CDR3 protein. The sample lists fewer than 700,000 distinct CDR3 sequences; roughly 13% were seen once. The sequenced sample was PBMCs from blood, obtained 45 days after vaccination. All receptors derive from a man aged 50 to 60 who received an inactivated influenza vaccine.

V gene TRBV20-1 combines with J gene TRBJ2-1; 13 bases line up with TRBD2. J lost 0 bases, V lost 6 bases, and 11 bases had no gene match. This CDR3 comprises 18 residues. Germline V lookup: CDR1 DFQATT, CDR2 SNEGSKA (reference sequence). CDR3 sequence reads: CSARPGLAGPRSYNEQFF. The DNA of the CDR3 is TGCAGTGCACGCCCGGGACTAGCGGGACCTCGCTCCTACAATGAGCAGTTCTTC.

The V call is TRBV12-3 or TRBV12-4, the J call TRBJ1-5; D gene unclear. This CDR3 has 12 residues. Trimming removed 2 bases at V and 5 bases at J, with 4 bases between. For the CDR3, the DNA is TGTGCCAGCAGTTTAAGAGATCAGCCCCAGCATTTT. Its translation: CASSLRDQPQHF.

DNA for the CDR3: TGTGCCAGCAGTTTGATGGACAGTGGAAACACCATATATTTT. Amino acid sequence: CASSLMDSGNTIYF. The chain carries TRBV12-3 or TRBV12-4 and TRBJ1-3, with D possibly TRBD1 on 6 matching bases. Trimming cost V 3 bases and J 3 bases, with 9 bases left between them. CDR3 length: 14 residues.

This sequence joins TRBV20-1 and TRBJ2-7, with D unresolved. From germline, CDR1 is DFQATT and CDR2 SNEGSKA (reference sequence). The CDR3 consists of 11 residues. The ends were cut back, 6 bases at V and 3 bases at J, with 9 bases in the middle. The CDR3 region has the DNA TGCAGTGCAGTCCGTGACTACGAGCAGTACTTC. Protein product: CSAVRDYEQYF.

This clonotype was counted only a few times. The V and J genes are TRBV25-1 and TRBJ2-3; D possibly corresponds to TRBD1 (5 bases). The germline gives CDR1 MGHDK, CDR2 SYGVNS. CDR3 length: 17 amino acids. V lost 1 base and J lost 2, with 16 bases in between. Here the CDR3 reads CASSEFADIPFTDTQYF. The CDR3 bases are TGTGCCAGCAGTGAATTCGCGGACATACCTTTCACAGATACGCAGTATTTT.

This clonotype occurred once. This rearrangement joins TRBV4-3 to TRBJ2-2; 10 nucleotides align to TRBD1. CDR3 length: 16 residues. Germline CDR1 reads LGHNA; CDR2 reads YSLEER. V dropped 2 bases and J dropped 4; count of bases not matched to a gene: 4. The CDR3 loop is CASSQRQGAGTGELFF. Here the CDR3 DNA reads TGCGCCAGCAGCCAACGACAGGGGGCTGGCACCGGGGAGCTGTTTTTT.

The rearrangement uses TRBV9 and TRBJ2-3, with 11 bases fitting TRBD2. The CDR3 is 16 amino acids. CDR1 and CDR2 (germline): SGDLS, YYNGEE. Trimming took 4 bases from V and 6 from J; bases not matched to a gene: 10. In DNA form, the CDR3 reads TGTGCCAGCAGCTCCCGACTAGCGGGGAGGTCTGATACGCAGTATTTT. Its protein product is CASSSRLAGRSDTQYF.

This clonotype appeared many times. V usage is TRBV27 and J usage is TRBJ1-2; D might be TRBD1 (5 bases). Trimming removed 4 bases at V and 8 bases at J, with 23 bases between. The CDR3 has 16 amino acids. Germline-derived CDR1 and CDR2 are MNHEY and SMNVEV (reference sequence). As DNA, the CDR3 is TGTGCCAGCAGTTCATTTTACAGGAAGAAGGACGCAGGCTACACCTTC. Protein sequence: CASSSFYRKKDAGYTF.

This clonotype has ten or more counts. The chain uses TRBV7-9 and TRBJ1-6; 8 nucleotides align to TRBD1. Germline V lookup: CDR1 SEHNR, CDR2 FQNEAQ (reference sequence). After removal of 5 bases from V and 7 bases from J, the junction contained 7 bases not matched to a gene. CDR3 length: 15 residues. CDR3 nucleotide sequence: TGTGCCAGCAGCGTTGGACAGGGCGGGAATTCACCCCTCCACTTT. Translating it yields CASSVGQGGNSPLHF.

This clonotype was seen a few times. The chain recombines TRBV20-1 with TRBJ2-1; the match to TRBD2 covers 7 bases. Unmatched junction bases numbered 7, after V lost 0 bases and J lost 8 bases. The CDR3 is 14 residues long. The germline V gene has CDR1 DFQATT and CDR2 SNEGSKA (reference sequence). The CDR3 DNA sequence: TGCAGTGCTAGAGATCCGCGGGGAGGGGATGAGCAGTTCTTC. This codes for CSARDPRGGDEQFF.

The V call is TRBV28, the J call TRBJ2-7; no clear D. The CDR3 covers 15 residues. CDR1 MDHEN and CDR2 SYDVKM come from the germline V gene. Trimming removed 8 bases from V and 5 bases from J, with 22 bases in between. The CDR3 DNA follows: TGTGCCAGCGGTGAGAGGTTAGACCTGTCCCACGAGCAGTACTTC. It encodes CASGERLDLSHEQYF.

This clonotype was found many times. For the CDR3, the DNA is TGTGCCAGCAGCAGACAGGGAGCCAAAAACATTCAGTACTTC. Its protein is CASSRQGAKNIQYF. The rearrangement uses TRBV12-3 or TRBV12-4 and TRBJ2-4; 7 nucleotides align to TRBD1. The CDR3 runs 14 residues. V lost 6 bases to trimming and J lost 0 bases; unmatched junction nucleotides: 2.

This clonotype has more than one count but fewer than ten. V is TRBV3-1 and J is TRBJ2-2; D uncertain. V was pared by 1 base and J by 1 base, with 4 bases between. The CDR3 is 14 amino acids. CDR1 and CDR2 (germline): LGHDT, YNNKEL (reference sequence). The CDR3, as DNA: TGTGCCAGCAGCCAAGGGGTGAACACCGGGGAGCTGTTTTTT. Amino acids: CASSQGVNTGELFF.

The chain combines TRBV2 with TRBJ2-5; TRBD1 agrees at 7 bases. Unmatched junction bases numbered 11, after V lost 6 bases and J lost 1 base. This CDR3 spans 16 amino acids. The germline V gene has CDR1 SNHLY and CDR2 FYNNEI. CDR3 sequence reads: CASSKDTGVAQETQYF. The CDR3 nucleotides read TGTGCCAGCAGCAAAGATACAGGGGTAGCCCAAGAGACCCAGTACTTC.

This clonotype showed up many times. This chain links TRBV7-9 with TRBJ1-1, with D unresolved. Trimming stripped 6 bases from V and 1 base from J, with 9 bases between. The CDR3 sequence is 13 residues long. From germline, CDR1 is SEHNR and CDR2 FQNEAQ (reference sequence). CDR3 DNA sequence: TGTGCCAGCAGGCTCGGCGGGAACACTGAAGCTTTCTTT. Protein sequence: CASRLGGNTEAFF.

This clonotype was counted a few times. V gene TRBV6-5 combines with J gene TRBJ1-1, with TRBD1 matching 9 bases. The CDR3 sequence is 15 residues long. V was clipped by 2 bases and J by 1 base; unmatched bases: 2. CDR1 and CDR2 (germline): MNHEY, SVGAGI. Written as DNA, the CDR3 is TGTGCCAGCAGTTACACGACAGGGGGGAACACTGAAGCTTTCTTT. It codes for CASSYTTGGNTEAFF.

This clonotype was recorded a few times. The chain uses TRBV9 and TRBJ2-5, with a possible D match to TRBD2 (6 bases). Trimming removed 2 bases at V and 4 bases at J, with 9 bases between. The CDR3 is made up of 13 amino acids. Germline CDR1 and CDR2: SGDLS and YYNGEE. The CDR3 DNA reads as TGTGCCAGCAGCGTGGGGGACTCAGAGACCCAGTACTTC. Encoded protein: CASSVGDSETQYF.

Regarding this clonotype: Germline and junction disagree at one end, which may indicate a read error. The V and J genes are TRBV7-2 and TRBJ1-1; 8 bases match TRBD1. There are 13 residues in the CDR3. Germline loops: CDR1 SGHTA, CDR2 FQGNSA. CDR3 nucleotides: TGTGCCAGCAGCAGGACAGGGAACGCTGAAGCTTTCTTT. This sequence encodes CASSRTGNAEAFF.

In its sample, this clonotype was seen a few times. V and J are TRBV6-2 or TRBV6-3 and TRBJ2-7; D perhaps matches TRBD1 (5 bases). Germline V gene data show CDR1 as MNHEY and CDR2 as SVGEGT. The V end lost 5 bases, the J end lost 6 bases, and 20 bases lay between the germline ends. The CDR3 is 15 residues long. DNA of the CDR3: TGTGCCAGCAGTCAATTGACAGTCAGGAAGGGCGAGCAGTACTTC. Translating it yields CASSQLTVRKGEQYF.